The rows below give T cell receptor beta chains drawn from one sample of a study of T-cell memory formation after mild COVID-19. TCRdb redid the calling of the 5' RACE reads with MiXCR, one entry per CDR3 protein. The data contain hundreds of thousands of distinct CDR3 sequences, approximately 21% of them singletons. The sequencing sample was made of PBMCs or a T cell subset sorted from them (not recorded which). The receptor source for this set is an adult woman who had mild COVID-19 (a few samples of this study predate the infection). Cell type and time point are not known. Each CDR3 is given with its conserved first and last residue. Each record gives: J gene, clone size, V gene, D gene, CDR3 DNA, CDR3 protein. The D gene is left open where the match is weak. Not every row has a clone size; where given, it reads once, few, many or a size class.

>TRBJ2-5|NA|TRBV5-1|TRBD1
TGCGCCAGCAGTTCTGGACAGGTCATCGGGGAGACCCAGTACTTC
CASSSGQVIGETQYF
>TRBJ1-4|few|TRBV12-3/TRBV12-4|TRBD1
TGTGCCAGCAGTTACAGGGGAGGTCGTGAAAAACTGTTTTTT
CASSYRGGREKLFF
>TRBJ1-4|few|TRBV20-1|NA
TGCAGTGCTACTACAACTAATGAAAAACTGTTTTTT
CSATTTNEKLFF
>TRBJ2-7|many|TRBV20-1|NA
TGCAGTGCTAGGGGGACACCCGGATACTACGAGCAGTACTTC
CSARGTPGYYEQYF
>TRBJ2-2|few|TRBV5-1|NA
TGCGCCAGCAGCTTTTGGCAGGGAACCGGGGAGCTGTTTTTT
CASSFWQGTGELFF
>TRBJ2-5|NA|TRBV15|NA
TGTGCCACCAGCAGAGAAGATCGGGGGGAGACCCAGTACTTC
CATSREDRGETQYF
>TRBJ2-1|NA|TRBV6-2/TRBV6-3|TRBD2
TGTGCCAGCAACCTTTTGGGACTAGCGGGCCCCAATGAGCAGTTCTTC
CASNLLGLAGPNEQFF
>TRBJ1-1|once|TRBV7-9|NA
TGTGCCAGCAGCTCCTGGGACCCGAACACTGAAGCTTTCTTT
CASSSWDPNTEAFF
>TRBJ1-2|few|TRBV20-1|NA
TGCAGTGCTAATCCAGGGACCTATGGCTACACCTTC
CSANPGTYGYTF
>TRBJ2-2|NA|TRBV3-1|TRBD1
TGTGCCAGCAGCAAGTTGGGACAGGGGGTCACCGGGGAGCTGTTTTTT
CASSKLGQGVTGELFF
>TRBJ2-2|few|TRBV19|NA
TGTGCCAGTAGTATTTGGGGGACCGGGGAGCTGTTTTTT
CASSIWGTGELFF
>TRBJ2-2|few|TRBV9|NA
TGTGCCAGCAGCGTCGGGGGGCTTGCCGGGGAGCTGTTTTTT
CASSVGGLAGELFF
>TRBJ1-2|many|TRBV29-1|NA
TGCAGCGTCTTCGGTAGTAATGGCTACACCTTC
CSVFGSNGYTF
>TRBJ2-2|once|TRBV29-1|NA
TGCAGCGTTGATTCAGGGAATGGGACCGGGGAGCTGTTTTTT
CSVDSGNGTGELFF
>TRBJ1-2|many|TRBV7-6|NA
TGTGCCAGCAGCTCAGGGACCCAGTATGGCTACACCTTC
CASSSGTQYGYTF
>TRBJ2-3|few|TRBV2|NA
TGTGCCAGCAGTGAAGACGAGGGCGGTAGCACAGATACGCAGTATTTT
CASSEDEGGSTDTQYF
>TRBJ1-1|many|TRBV20-1|TRBD1
TGCAGTGCTAGACTAATCGCCGGGACAGGACGCATGAACACTGAAGCTTTCTTT
CSARLIAGTGRMNTEAFF